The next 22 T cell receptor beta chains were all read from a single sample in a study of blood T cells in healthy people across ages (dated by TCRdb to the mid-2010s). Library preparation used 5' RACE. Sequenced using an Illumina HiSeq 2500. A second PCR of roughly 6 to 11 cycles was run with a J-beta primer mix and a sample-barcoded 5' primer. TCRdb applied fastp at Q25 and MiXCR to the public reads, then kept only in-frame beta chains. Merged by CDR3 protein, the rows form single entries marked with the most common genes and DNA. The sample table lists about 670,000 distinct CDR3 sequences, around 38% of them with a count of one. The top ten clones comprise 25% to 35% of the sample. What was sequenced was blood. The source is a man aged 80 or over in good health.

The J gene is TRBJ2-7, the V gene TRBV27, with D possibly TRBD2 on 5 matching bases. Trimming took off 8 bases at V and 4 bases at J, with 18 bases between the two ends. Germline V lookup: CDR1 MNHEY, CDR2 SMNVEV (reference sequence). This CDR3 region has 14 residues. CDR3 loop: CASSRVGVQYEQYF. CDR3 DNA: TGTGCCAGCTCAAGGGTCGGGGTTCAGTACGAGCAGTACTTC.

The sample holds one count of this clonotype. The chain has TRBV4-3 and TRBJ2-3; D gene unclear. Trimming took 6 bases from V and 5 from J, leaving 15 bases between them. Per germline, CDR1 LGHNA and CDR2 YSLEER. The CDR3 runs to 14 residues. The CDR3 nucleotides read TGCGCCAGCAGTGCCCTGAGGTTCAGAGATACGCAGTATTTT. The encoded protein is CASSALRFRDTQYF.

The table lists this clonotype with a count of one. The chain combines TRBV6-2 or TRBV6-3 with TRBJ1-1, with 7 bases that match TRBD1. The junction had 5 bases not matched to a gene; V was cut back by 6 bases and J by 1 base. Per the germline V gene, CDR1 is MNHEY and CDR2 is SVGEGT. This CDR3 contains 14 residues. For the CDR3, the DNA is TGTGCCAGCAGGCGGGGGGACAGGAACACTGAAGCTTTCTTT. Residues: CASRRGDRNTEAFF.

In DNA form, the CDR3 reads TGCAGCGTCAACCCAGGACAAGAGAACACTGAAGCTTTCTTT. The encoded protein is CSVNPGQENTEAFF. J is TRBJ1-1 and V is TRBV29-1; D may be TRBD1 (5 bases). Germline V CDR1 and CDR2: SQVTM, ANQGSEA. V lost 6 bases and J 1 base, leaving 15 bases between the germline ends. The CDR3 length is 14 residues.

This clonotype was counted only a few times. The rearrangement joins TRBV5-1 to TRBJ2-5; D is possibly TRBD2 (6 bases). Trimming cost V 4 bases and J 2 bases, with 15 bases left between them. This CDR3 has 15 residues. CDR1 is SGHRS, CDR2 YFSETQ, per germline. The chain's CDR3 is CASSGGRGAQETQYF. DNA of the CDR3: TGCGCCAGCAGCGGAGGGCGTGGGGCTCAAGAGACCCAGTACTTC. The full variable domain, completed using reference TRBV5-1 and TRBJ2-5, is KAGVTQTPRYLIKTRGQQVTLSCSPISGHRSVSWYQQTPGQGLQFLFEYFSETQRNKGNFPGRFSGRQFSNSRSEMNVSTLELGDSALYLCASSGGRGAQETQYFGPGTRLLVL.

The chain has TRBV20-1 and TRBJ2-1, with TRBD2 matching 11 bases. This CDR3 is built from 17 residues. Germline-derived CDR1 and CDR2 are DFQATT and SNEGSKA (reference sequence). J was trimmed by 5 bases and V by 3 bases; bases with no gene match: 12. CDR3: CSASNAAPGLADNEQFF. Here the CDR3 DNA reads TGCAGTGCTAGTAATGCAGCCCCGGGACTAGCGGACAATGAGCAGTTCTTC.

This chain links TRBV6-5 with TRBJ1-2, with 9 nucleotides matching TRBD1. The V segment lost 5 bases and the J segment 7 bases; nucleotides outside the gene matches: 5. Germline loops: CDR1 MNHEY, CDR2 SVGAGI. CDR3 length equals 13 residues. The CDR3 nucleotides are TGTGCCAGCAGTGAGACGACAGGGGGTGGCTACACCTTC. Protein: CASSETTGGGYTF.

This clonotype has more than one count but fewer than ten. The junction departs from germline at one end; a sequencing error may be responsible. The CDR3 sequence is CASSQDRDQPQHF. DNA of the CDR3: TGTGCCAGCAGCCAAGATCGAGATCAGCCCCAGCATTTT. The chain employs TRBV4-3 and TRBJ1-5; D unresolved. The length of the CDR3 is 13 residues. The germline gives CDR1 LGHNA, CDR2 YSLEER.

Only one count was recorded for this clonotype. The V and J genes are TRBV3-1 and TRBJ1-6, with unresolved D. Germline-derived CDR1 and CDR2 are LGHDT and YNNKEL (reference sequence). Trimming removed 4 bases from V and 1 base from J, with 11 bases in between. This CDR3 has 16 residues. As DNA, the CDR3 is TGTGCCAGCAGCCCCTATGGGCAGTCCTATAATTCACCCCTCCACTTT. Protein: CASSPYGQSYNSPLHF.

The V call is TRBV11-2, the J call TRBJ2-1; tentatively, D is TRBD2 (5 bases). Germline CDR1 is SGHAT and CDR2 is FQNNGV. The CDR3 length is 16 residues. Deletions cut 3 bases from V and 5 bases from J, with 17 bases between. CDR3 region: CASSFYGELGNNEQFF. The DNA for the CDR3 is TGTGCCAGCAGCTTTTATGGGGAGTTGGGAAACAATGAGCAGTTCTTC.

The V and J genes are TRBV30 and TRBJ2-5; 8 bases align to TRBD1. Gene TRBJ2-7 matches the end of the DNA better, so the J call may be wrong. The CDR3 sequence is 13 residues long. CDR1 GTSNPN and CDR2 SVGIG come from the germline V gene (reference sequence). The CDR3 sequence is CAWSDGQGNEQYF. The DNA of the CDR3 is TGTGCCTGGAGCGACGGACAGGGAAACGAGCAGTACTTC.

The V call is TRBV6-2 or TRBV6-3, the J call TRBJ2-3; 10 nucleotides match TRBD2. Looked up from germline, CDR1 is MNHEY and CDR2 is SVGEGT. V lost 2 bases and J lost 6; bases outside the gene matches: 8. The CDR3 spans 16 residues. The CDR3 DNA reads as TGTGCCAGCAGTTACCCTGGACTAGCGGCGCAGGATACGCAGTATTTT. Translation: CASSYPGLAAQDTQYF.

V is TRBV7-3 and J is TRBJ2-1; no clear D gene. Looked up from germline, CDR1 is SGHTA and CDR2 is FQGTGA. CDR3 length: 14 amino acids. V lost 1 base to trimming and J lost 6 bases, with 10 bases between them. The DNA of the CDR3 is TGTGCCAGCAGCTTAATTAGTAACTCCAATGAGCAGTTCTTC. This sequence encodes CASSLISNSNEQFF.

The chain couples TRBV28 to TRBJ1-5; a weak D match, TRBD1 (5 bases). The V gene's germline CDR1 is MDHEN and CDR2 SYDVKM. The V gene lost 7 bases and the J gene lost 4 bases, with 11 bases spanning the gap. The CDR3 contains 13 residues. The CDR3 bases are TGTGCCAGCATACCACAGGAGAATCAGCCCCAGCATTTT. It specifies CASIPQENQPQHF.

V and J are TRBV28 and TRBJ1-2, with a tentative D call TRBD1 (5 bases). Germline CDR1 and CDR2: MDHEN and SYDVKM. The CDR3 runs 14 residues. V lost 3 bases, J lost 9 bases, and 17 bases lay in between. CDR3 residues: CASSFQGPIQRYTF. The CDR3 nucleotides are TGTGCCAGCAGTTTTCAGGGCCCCATCCAGCGCTACACCTTC.

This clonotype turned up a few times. In nucleotides, the CDR3 is TGTGCCAGCATGTCGGGACAGGGCAGAGAGACCCAGTACTTC. The encoded protein is CASMSGQGRETQYF. V is TRBV12-3 or TRBV12-4 and J is TRBJ2-5, with TRBD1 identical over 9 bases. The ends lost 7 bases at V and 4 bases at J; junction bases unmatched: 7. This CDR3 has 14 amino acids.

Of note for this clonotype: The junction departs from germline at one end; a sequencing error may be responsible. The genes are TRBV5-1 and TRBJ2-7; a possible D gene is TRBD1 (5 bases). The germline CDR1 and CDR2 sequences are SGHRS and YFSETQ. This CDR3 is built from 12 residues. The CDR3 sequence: CVSSTGRNEQYF. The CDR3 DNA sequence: TGCGTCAGCAGCACAGGACGGAACGAGCAGTACTTC.

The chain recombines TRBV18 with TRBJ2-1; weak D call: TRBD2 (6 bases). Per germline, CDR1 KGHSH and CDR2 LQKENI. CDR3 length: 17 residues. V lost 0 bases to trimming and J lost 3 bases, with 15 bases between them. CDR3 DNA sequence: TGTGCCAGCTCACCACCCGTCAGCCTAGCGAACTACAATGAGCAGTTCTTC. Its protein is CASSPPVSLANYNEQFF.

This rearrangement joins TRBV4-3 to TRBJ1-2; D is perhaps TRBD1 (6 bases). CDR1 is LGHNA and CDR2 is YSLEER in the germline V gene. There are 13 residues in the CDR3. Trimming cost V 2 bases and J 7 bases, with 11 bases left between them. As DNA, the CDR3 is TGCGCCAGCAGCCAACGACAGGACCTTGGCTACACCTTC. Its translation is CASSQRQDLGYTF.

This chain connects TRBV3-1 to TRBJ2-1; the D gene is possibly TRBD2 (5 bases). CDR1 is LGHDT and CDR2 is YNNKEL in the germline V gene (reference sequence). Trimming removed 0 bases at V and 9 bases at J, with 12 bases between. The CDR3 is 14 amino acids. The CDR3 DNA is TGTGCCAGCAGCCAAGATTCGGGGAGAACTGAGCAGTTCTTC. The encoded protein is CASSQDSGRTEQFF.

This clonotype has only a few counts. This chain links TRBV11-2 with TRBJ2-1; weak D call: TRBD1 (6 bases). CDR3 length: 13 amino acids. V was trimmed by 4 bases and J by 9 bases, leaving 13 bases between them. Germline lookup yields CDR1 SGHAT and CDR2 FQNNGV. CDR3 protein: CASSSQGPGEQFF. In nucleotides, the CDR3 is TGTGCCAGCAGCTCACAGGGCCCCGGTGAGCAGTTCTTC. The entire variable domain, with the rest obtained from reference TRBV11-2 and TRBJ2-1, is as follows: EAGVAQSPRYKIIEKRQSVAFWCNPISGHATLYWYQQILGQGPKLLIQFQNNGVVDDSQLPKDRFSAERLKGVDSTLKIQPAKLEDSAVYLCASSSQGPGEQFFGPGTRLTVL.

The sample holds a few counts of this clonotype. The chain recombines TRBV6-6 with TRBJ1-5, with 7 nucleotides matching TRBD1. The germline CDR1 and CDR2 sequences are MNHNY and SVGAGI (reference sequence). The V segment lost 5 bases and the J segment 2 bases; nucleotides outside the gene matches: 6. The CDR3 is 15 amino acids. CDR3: CASSLTGVGNQPQHF. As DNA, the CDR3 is TGTGCCAGCAGTCTTACAGGGGTCGGCAATCAGCCCCAGCATTTT.